This TCR beta chain emerged from a study of blood T cell repertoires in COVID-19. The germline gives CDR1 DFQATT, CDR2 SNEGSKA (reference sequence). The ends lost 3 bases at V and 4 bases at J; junction bases unmatched: 6. This CDR3 region has 14 residues. In the authors' methods: Reference gene primer amplification yielded estimated nucleated cell counts. Using immunoSEQ multiplex PCR, the repertoire was profiled, and TCRdb retains in-frame clones only, with some absent. That table furnishes V, J and clone size, whereas the DNA furnished D and trimming. The sample includes fewer than 20,000 clones, around 91% of them seen just once.

The TCR originated in a human donor in a cohort sampled during active COVID-19. J is TRBJ2-3 and V is TRBV20-1; 8 bases align to TRBD2. Input material: peripheral blood. CDR3 amino acids: CSASRLAGSDTQYF. The CDR3 DNA follows: TGCAGTGCTAGTCGTCTAGCGGGTTCAGATACGCAGTATTTT.